This T cell receptor (beta chain) originates from a study of shared clonotypes between healthy human individuals. Study details: The composition of the donors was two women and a few men aged 18 to 49. CD4 naive cells filled three plates per donor, CD4 memory three, CD8 naive two and CD8 memory one.

Produced via immunoSEQ multiplex PCR; TCRdb's table is partial and in-frame only. This sample carries roughly 660,000 clones, 90% of them seen once, and the ten largest clones take 30% to 40%. Germline-derived CDR1 and CDR2 are SNHLY and FYNNEI. CDR3 size: 15 residues. J gave up 9 bases and V 0 bases, and 6 bases lay outside the gene matches. There were no recent acute infections or vaccinations among the donors, who were healthy HIV-negative adults. Everyone who donated was a Caucasian adult who lived in Nashville, Tennessee. This chain links TRBV2 with TRBJ2-1; 9 bases are shared with TRBD2. The sample comprised memory CD8+ T cells from PBMCs. The subset denotes: CD45RO+ cells pooled with CCR7-negative TemRA cells. The sequence derives from a man between 18 and 35 years old in good health. Some clones in this sample may be carry-over from other donors' samples. CDR3 sequence reads: CASSEARLAGLEQFF. The CDR3 DNA is TGTGCCAGCAGTGAAGCGCGTCTAGCGGGACTTGAGCAGTTCTTC.